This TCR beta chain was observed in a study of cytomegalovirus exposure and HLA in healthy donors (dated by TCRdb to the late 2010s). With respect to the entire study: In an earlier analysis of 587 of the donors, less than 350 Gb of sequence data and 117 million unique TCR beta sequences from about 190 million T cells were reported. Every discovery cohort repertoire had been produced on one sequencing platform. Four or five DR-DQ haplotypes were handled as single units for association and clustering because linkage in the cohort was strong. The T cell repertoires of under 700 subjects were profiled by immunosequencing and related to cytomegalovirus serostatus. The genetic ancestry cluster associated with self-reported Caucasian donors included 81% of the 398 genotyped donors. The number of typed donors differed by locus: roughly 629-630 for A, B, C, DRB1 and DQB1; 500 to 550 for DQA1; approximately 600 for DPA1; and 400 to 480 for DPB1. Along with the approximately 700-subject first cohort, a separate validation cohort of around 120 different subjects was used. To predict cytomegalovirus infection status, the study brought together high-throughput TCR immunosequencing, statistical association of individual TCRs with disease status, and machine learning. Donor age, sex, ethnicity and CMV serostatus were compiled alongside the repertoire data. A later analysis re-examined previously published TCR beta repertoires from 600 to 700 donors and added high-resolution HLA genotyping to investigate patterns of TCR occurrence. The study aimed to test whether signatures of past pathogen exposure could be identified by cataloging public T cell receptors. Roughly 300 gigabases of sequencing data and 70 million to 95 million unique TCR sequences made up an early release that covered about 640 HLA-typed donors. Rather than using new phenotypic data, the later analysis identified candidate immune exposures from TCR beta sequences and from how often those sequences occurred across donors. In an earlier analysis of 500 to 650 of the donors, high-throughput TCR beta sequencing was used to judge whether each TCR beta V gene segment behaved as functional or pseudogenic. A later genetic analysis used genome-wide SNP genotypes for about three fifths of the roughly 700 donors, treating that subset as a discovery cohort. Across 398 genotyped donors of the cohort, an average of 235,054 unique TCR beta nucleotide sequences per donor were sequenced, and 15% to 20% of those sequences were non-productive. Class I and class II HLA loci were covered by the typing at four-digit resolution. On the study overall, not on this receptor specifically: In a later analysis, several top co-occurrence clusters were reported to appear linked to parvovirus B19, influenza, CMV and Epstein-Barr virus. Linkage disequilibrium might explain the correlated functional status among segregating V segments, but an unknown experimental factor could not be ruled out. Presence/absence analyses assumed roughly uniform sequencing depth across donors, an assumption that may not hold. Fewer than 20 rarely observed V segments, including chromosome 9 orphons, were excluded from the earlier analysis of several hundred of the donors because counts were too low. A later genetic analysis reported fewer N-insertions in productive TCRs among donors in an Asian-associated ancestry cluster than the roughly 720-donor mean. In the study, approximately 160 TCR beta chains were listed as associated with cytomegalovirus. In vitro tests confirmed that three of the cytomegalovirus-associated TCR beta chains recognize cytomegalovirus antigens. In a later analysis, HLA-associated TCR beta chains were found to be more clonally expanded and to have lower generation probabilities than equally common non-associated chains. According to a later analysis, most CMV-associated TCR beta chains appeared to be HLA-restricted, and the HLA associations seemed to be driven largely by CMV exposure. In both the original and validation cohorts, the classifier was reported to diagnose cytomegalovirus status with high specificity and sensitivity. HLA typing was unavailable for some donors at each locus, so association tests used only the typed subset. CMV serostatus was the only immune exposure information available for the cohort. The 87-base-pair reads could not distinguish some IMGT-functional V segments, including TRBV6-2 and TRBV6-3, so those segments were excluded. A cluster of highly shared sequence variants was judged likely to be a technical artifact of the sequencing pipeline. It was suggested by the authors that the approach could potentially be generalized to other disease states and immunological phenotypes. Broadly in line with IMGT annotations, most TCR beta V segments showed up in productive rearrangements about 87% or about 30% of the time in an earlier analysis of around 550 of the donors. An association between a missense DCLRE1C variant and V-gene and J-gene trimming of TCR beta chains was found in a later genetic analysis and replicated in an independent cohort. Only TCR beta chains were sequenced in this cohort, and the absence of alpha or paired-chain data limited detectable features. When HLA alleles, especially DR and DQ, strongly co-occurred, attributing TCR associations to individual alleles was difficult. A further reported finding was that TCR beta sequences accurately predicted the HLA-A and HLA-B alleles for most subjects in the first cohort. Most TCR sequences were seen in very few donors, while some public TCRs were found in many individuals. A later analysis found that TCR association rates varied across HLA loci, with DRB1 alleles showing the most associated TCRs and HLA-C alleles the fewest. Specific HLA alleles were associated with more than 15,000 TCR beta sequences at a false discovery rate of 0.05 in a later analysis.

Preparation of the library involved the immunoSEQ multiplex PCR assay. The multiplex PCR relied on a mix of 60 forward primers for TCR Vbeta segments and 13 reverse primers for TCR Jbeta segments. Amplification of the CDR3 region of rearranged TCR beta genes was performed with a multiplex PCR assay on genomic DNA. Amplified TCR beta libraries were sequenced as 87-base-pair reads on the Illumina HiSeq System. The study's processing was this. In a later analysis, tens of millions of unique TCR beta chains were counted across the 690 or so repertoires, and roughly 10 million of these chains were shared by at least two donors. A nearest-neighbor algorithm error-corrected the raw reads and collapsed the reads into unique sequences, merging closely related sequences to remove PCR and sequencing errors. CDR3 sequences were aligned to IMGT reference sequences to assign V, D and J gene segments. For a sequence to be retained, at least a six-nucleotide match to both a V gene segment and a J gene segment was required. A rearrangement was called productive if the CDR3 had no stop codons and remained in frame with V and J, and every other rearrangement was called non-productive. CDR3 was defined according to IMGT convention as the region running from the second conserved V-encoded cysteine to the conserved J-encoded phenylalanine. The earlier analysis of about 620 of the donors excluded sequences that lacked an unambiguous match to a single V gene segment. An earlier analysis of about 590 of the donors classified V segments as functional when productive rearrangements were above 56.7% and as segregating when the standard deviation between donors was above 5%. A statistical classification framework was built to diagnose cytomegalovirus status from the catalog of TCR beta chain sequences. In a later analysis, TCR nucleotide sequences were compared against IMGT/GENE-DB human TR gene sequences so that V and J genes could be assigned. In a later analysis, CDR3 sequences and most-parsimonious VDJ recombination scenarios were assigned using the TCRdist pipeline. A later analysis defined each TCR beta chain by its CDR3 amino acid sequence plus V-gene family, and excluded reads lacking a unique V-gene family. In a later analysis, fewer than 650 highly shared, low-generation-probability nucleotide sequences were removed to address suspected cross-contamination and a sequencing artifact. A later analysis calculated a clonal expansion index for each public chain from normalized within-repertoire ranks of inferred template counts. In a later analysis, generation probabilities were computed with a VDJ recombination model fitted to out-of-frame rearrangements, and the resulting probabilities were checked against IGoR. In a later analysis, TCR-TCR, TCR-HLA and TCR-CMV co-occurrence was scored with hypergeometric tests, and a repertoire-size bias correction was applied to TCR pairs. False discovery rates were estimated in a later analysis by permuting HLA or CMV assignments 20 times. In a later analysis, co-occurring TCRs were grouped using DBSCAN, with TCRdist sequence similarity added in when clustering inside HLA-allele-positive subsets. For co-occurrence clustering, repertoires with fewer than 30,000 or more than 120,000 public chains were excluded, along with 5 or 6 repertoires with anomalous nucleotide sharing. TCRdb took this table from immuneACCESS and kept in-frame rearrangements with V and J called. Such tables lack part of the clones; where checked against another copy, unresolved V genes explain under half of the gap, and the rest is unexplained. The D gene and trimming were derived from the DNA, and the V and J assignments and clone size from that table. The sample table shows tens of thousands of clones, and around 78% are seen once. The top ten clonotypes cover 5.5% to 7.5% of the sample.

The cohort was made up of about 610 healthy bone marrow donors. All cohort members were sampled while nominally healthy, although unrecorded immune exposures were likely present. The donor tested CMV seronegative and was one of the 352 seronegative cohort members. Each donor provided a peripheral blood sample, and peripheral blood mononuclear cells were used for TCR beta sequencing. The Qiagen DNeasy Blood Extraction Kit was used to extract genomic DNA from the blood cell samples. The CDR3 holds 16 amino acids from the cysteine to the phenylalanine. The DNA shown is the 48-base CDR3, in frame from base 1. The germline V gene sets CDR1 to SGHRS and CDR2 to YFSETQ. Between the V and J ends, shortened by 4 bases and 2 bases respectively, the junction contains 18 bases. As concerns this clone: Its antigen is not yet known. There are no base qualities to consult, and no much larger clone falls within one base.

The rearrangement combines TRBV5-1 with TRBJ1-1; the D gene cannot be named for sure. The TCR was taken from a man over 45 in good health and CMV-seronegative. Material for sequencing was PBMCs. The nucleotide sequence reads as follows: TGCGCCAGCAGCCCCAACCCCGGGAGATATAACACTGAAGCTTTCTTT. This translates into CASSPNPGRYNTEAFF.